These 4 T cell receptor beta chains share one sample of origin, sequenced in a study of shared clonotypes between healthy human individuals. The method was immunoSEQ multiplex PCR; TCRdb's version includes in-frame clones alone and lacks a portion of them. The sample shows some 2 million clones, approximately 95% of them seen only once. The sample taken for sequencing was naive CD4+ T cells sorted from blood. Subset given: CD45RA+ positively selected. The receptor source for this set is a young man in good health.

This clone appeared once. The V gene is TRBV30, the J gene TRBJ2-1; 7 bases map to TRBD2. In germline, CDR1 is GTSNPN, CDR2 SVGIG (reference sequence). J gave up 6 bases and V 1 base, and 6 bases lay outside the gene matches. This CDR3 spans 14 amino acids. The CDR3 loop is CAWSALAVVNEQFF. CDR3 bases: TGTGCCTGGAGTGCCCTAGCGGTCGTCAATGAGCAGTTCTTC.

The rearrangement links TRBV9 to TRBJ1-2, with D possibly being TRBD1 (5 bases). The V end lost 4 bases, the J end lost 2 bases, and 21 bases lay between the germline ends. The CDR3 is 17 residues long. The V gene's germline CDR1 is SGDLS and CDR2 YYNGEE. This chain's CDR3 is CASSPQTPGFSNYGYTF. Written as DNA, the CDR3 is TGTGCCAGCAGCCCACAAACCCCAGGGTTTTCCAACTATGGCTACACCTTC.

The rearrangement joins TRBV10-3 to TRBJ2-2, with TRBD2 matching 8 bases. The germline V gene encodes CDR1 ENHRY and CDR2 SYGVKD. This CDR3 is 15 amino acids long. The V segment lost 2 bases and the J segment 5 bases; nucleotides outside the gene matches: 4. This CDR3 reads CAISEATSGTGELFF. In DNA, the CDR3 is TGTGCCATCAGTGAGGCAACTAGCGGAACCGGGGAGCTGTTTTTT.

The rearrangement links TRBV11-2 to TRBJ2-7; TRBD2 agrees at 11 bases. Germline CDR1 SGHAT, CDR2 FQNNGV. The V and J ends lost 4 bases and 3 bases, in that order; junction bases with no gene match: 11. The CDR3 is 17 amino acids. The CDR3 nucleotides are TGTGCCAGCAGCTCGGGACTAGCGGAAACCGGTTTCTACGAGCAGTACTTC. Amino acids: CASSSGLAETGFYEQYF.